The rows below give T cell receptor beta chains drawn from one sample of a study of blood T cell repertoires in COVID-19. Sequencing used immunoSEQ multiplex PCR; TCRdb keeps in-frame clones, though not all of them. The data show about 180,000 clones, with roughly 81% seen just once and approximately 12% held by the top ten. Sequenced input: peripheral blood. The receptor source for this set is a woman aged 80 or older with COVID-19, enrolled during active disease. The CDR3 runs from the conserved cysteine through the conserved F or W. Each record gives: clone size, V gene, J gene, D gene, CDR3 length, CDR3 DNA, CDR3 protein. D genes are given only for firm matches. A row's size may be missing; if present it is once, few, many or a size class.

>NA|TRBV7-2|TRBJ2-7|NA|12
TGTGCCAGCAGCCAGACAGGTCCCGAGCAGTACTTC
CASSQTGPEQYF
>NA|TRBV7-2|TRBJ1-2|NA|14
TGTGCCAGCAGCTTAAGCATTTCTAACTATGGCTACACCTTC
CASSLSISNYGYTF
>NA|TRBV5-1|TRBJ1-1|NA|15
TGCGCCAGCAGCTTGGATCCAGGGAAATACACTGAAGCTTTCTTT
CASSLDPGKYTEAFF
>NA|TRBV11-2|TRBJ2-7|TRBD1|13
TGTGCCAGCAGCTTGGGACAGATCTACGAGCAGTACTTC
CASSLGQIYEQYF
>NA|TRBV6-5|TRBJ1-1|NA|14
TGTGCCAGCAGCCCGGGGAGGAGAGGGACTGAAGCTTTCTTT
CASSPGRRGTEAFF
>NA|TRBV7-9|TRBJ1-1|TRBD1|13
TGTGCCAGCAGCTGGACAGGGTACACTGAAGCTTTCTTT
CASSWTGYTEAFF
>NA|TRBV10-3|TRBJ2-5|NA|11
TGTGCCATCAGTGAGCGGGAGACCCAGTACTTC
CAISERETQYF
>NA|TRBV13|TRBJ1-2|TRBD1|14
TGTGCCAGCAGCCCAGGACAGGGCTGGTATGGCTACACCTTC
CASSPGQGWYGYTF
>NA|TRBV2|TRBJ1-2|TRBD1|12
TGTGCCAGCAGGGACAGGTGGGAGGGCTACACCTTC
CASRDRWEGYTF
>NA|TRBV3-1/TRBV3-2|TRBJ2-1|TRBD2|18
TGTGCCAGCAGCCAAGAATTAACTAGCGGGAGGGTAGGCAATGAGCAGTTCTTC
CASSQELTSGRVGNEQFF
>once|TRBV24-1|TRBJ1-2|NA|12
TGTGCCACCATGGACAAGTACTATGGCTACACCTTC
CATMDKYYGYTF
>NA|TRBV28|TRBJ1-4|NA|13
TGTGCCAGCCGGGTCTACAGGAGCGAAAAACTGTTTTTT
CASRVYRSEKLFF
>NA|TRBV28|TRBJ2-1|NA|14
TGTGCCAGCGATCCAGGGTCTCACTACAATGAGCAGTTCTTC
CASDPGSHYNEQFF
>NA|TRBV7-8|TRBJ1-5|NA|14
TGTGCCAGCAGCTTAGTACCGGGGAATCAGCCCCAGCATTTT
CASSLVPGNQPQHF
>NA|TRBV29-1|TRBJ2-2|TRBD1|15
TGCAGCGTTAGAAGGACAGGGGGTGTCACCGGGGAGCTGTTTTTT
CSVRRTGGVTGELFF
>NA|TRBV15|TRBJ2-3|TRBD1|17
TGTGCCACCAGCAGAGATTGGCGGGACAGGGTCACAGATACGCAGTATTTT
CATSRDWRDRVTDTQYF
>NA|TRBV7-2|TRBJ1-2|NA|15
TGTGCCAGCAGCTCCACCGGGACACCGGCTTATGGCTACACCTTC
CASSSTGTPAYGYTF
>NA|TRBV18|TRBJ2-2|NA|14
TGTGCCAGCTCACCACTTCCTAACACCGGGGAGCTGTTTTTT
CASSPLPNTGELFF
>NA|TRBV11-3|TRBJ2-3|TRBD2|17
TGTGCCAGCAGCTTTAGAAGCGCTAGCGGGTTTGGAGATACGCAGTATTTT
CASSFRSASGFGDTQYF
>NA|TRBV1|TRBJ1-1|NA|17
TGCACCAGCAGCTCGAGAACAGACAGGGGGCCACAGACTGAAGCTTTCTTT
CTSSSRTDRGPQTEAFF
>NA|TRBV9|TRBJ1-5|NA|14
TGTGCCAGCAGTGCCCGGGGGGGGGCTCAGCCCCAGCATTTT
CASSARGGAQPQHF
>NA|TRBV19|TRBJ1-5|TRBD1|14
TGTGCCAGCGGCCGGGGACAGGGAAATCAGCCCCAGCATTTT
CASGRGQGNQPQHF
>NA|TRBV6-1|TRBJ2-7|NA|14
TGTGCCAGCAGTCCTTTTAGCGGCCGGGGGGAGCAGTACTTC
CASSPFSGRGEQYF
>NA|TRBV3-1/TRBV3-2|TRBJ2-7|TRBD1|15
TGTGCCAGCAGCCGAGGACAGGCACCCTCCTACGAGCAGTACTTC
CASSRGQAPSYEQYF
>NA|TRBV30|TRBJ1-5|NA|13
TGTGCCTGGAGTAGACAGAGCAATCAGCCCCAGCATTTT
CAWSRQSNQPQHF
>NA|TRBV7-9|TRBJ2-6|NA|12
TGTGCCCCGGGATCTGGGGCCAACGTCCTGACTTTC
CAPGSGANVLTF
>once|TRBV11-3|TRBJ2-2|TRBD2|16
TGTGCCACCGATCAGGACCGTTCGGGGGGCACCGGGGAGCTGTTTTTT
CATDQDRSGGTGELFF
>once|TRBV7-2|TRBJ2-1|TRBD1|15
TGTGCCAGCAGCCTTACGTGGACAGGGGATAATGAGCAGTTCTTC
CASSLTWTGDNEQFF
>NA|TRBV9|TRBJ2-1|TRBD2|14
TGTGCCAGCAGCGTAGAGCCGATAGCGGGAGGGCAGTTCTTC
CASSVEPIAGGQFF
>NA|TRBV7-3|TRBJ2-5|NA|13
TGTGCCAGCAGCTTACCCCCCGGGAGGACCCAGTACTTC
CASSLPPGRTQYF
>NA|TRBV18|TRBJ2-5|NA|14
TGTGCCAGCTCACGGAACAGGGCCCAAGAGACCCAGTACTTC
CASSRNRAQETQYF
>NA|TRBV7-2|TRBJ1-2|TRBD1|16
TGTGCCAGCAGCTTCCGAACCCCAGGGGGCGCTGGGGGCTACACCTTC
CASSFRTPGGAGGYTF
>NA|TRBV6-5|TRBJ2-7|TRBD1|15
TGTGCCAGCAGTTACTATGGACAGGGTGTGTTTGAGCAGTACTTC
CASSYYGQGVFEQYF
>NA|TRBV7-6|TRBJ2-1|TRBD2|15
TGTGCCAGCAGCTTACAAGCGGGAGGTTACAATGAGCAGTTCTTC
CASSLQAGGYNEQFF
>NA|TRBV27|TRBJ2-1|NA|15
TGTGCCAGCACCATACCGGGACTGCCCCACAATGAGCAGTTCTTC
CASTIPGLPHNEQFF
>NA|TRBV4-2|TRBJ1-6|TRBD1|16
TGTGCCAGCAGCCAAGGTGGGACAGGGGATAATTCACCCCTCCACTTT
CASSQGGTGDNSPLHF
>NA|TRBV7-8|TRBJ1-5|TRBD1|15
TGTGCCAGCAGCTCTCACAGGGGTGAGGATCAGCCCCAGCATTTT
CASSSHRGEDQPQHF
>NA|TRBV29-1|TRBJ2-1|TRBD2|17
TGCAGCGTTGAGGATAGCGGGTTCCAAGGAGCCTACAATGAGCAGTTCTTC
CSVEDSGFQGAYNEQFF
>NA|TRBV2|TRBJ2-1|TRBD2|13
TGTGCCAGCAGTGGTTCCGGGACTACCCTTGGGTTCTTC
CASSGSGTTLGFF
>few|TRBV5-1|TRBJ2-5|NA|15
TGCGCCAGCAGCTTCGCGGACTTTCTGCGGGAGACCCAGTACTTC
CASSFADFLRETQYF
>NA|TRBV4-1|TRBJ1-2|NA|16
TGCGCCAGCAGCCAAGATCGTGACAGCCGATTCAAAGGCTACACCTTC
CASSQDRDSRFKGYTF
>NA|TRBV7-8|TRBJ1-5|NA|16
TGTGCCAGCAGCTACACCGCGGGAATCGGCAATCAGCCCCAGCATTTT
CASSYTAGIGNQPQHF
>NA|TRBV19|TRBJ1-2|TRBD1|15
TGTGCCAGTAGTAGAACGACAGGGACCAACTATGGCTACACCTTC
CASSRTTGTNYGYTF